A single sample gave rise to the 23 T cell receptor beta chains below, sequenced in a study of TIL therapy for anti-PD-1-resistant metastatic lung cancer. Time point denoted: pre-treatment sample, taken before nivolumab and TIL therapy. Sequencing used immunoSEQ v3. The protocol was immunoSEQ multiplex PCR, while the TCRdb copy is restricted to in-frame clones and leaves out a portion. The sample has 55,000 or so clones; approximately 80% are singletons. The material was blood, obtained at baseline. These TCRs come from a person between 25 and 79 years old with non-small cell lung cancer.

V is TRBV6-5 and J is TRBJ2-3; D unclear. Germline V gene lookup returns CDR1 MNHEY and CDR2 SVGAGI. V was shortened by 2 bases and J by 4 bases, with 7 bases between the two germline ends. This CDR3 is built from 13 residues. In DNA form, the CDR3 reads TGTGCCAGCAGTTACGGTTCGGCAGATACGCAGTATTTT. Amino acid sequence: CASSYGSADTQYF.

The chain recombines TRBV19 with TRBJ2-6; tentative D call: TRBD1 (6 bases). This CDR3 is 16 amino acids long. Germline CDR1 reads LNHDA; CDR2 reads SQIVND (reference sequence). V lost 6 bases and J lost 0, with 12 bases in between. The CDR3 bases are TGTGCCAGTAGACCCACAGGGACCTCTGGGGCCAACGTCCTGACTTTC. Amino acids: CASRPTGTSGANVLTF.

This chain joins TRBV7-9 and TRBJ2-5; D not resolved. Germline loops: CDR1 SEHNR, CDR2 FQNEAQ (reference sequence). Trimming shortened V by 4 bases and J by 0 bases, and 24 bases separated the two germline ends. The CDR3 totals 19 residues. As DNA, the CDR3 is TGTGCCAGCAGCTCCTTTGGGCTAGGGCAGGCCTATTACCAAGAGACCCAGTACTTC. Encoded protein: CASSSFGLGQAYYQETQYF.

The rearrangement uses TRBV9 and TRBJ2-3; 10 nucleotides line up with TRBD2. After removal of 0 bases from V and 3 bases from J, the junction contained 4 bases not matched to a gene. Per the germline V gene, CDR1 is SGDLS and CDR2 is YYNGEE. The CDR3 contains 16 residues. CDR3 loop: CASSVGSGRRTDTQYF. The DNA of the CDR3 is TGTGCCAGCAGCGTAGGTAGCGGGAGGAGAACAGATACGCAGTATTTT.

The genes are TRBV29-1 and TRBJ2-3; D remains ambiguous. The V end was cut by 2 bases, the J end by 2 bases, with 8 bases between. The CDR3 extends over 13 amino acids. Looked up from germline, CDR1 is SQVTM and CDR2 is ANQGSEA. The CDR3 loop is CSVENSDTDTQYF. The CDR3 nucleotides read TGCAGCGTTGAAAATTCGGACACAGATACGCAGTATTTT.

The chain uses TRBV5-1 and TRBJ1-5; no definite D call. The CDR3 extends over 15 amino acids. Per germline, CDR1 SGHRS and CDR2 YFSETQ. V lost 4 bases to trimming and J lost 0 bases, with 11 bases between them. CDR3 in amino acids: CASSPGEVSNQPQHF. The DNA for the CDR3 is TGCGCCAGCAGCCCCGGGGAGGTTAGCAATCAGCCCCAGCATTTT.

This sequence joins TRBV18 and TRBJ2-1; 11 positions agree with TRBD2. The CDR3 is made up of 17 amino acids. The V and J ends lost 0 bases and 7 bases, in that order; junction bases with no gene match: 8. Germline V lookup: CDR1 KGHSH, CDR2 LQKENI. CDR3 in amino acids: CASSPPSGTSGMNEQFF. DNA for the CDR3: TGTGCCAGCTCACCACCGTCCGGGACTAGCGGTATGAATGAGCAGTTCTTC.

The chain couples TRBV13 to TRBJ2-7; D possibly corresponds to TRBD1 (5 bases). Germline lookup yields CDR1 PRHDT and CDR2 FYEKMQ (reference sequence). CDR3 length equals 14 residues. V was pared by 4 bases and J by 3 bases, with 13 bases between. The CDR3 coding sequence is TGTGCCAGCAGCTGGCAGGGAAGTAACTACGAGCAGTACTTC. Protein: CASSWQGSNYEQYF.

V gene TRBV28 combines with J gene TRBJ2-7; 10 bases align to TRBD1. Germline V gene data show CDR1 as MDHEN and CDR2 as SYDVKM. The CDR3 length is 14 residues. The ends lost 8 bases at V and 3 bases at J; junction bases unmatched: 7. CDR3 DNA: TGTGCCAGCCGCCCGGACAGGGGGAGCTACGAGCAGTACTTC. It encodes CASRPDRGSYEQYF.

The chain has TRBV18 and TRBJ2-2, with TRBD1 matching over 8 bases. Per the germline V gene, CDR1 is KGHSH and CDR2 is LQKENI. The CDR3 sequence is 16 residues long. The trim removed 8 bases at V and 2 bases at J, leaving 10 bases unmatched. The CDR3 sequence is CASGGFGTGNTGELFF. The CDR3 nucleotides are TGTGCCAGCGGGGGTTTCGGGACAGGAAACACCGGGGAGCTGTTTTTT.

This chain links TRBV7-8 with TRBJ2-5; D is possibly TRBD2 (5 bases). The CDR3 has 11 amino acids. Trimming pared 7 bases from V and 7 bases from J, leaving 10 bases between. Germline V gene data show CDR1 as SGHVS and CDR2 as FQNEAQ. The CDR3 nucleotides are TGTGCCAGCACGGTCCGGGGGACCCAGTACTTC. Translating it yields CASTVRGTQYF.

This rearrangement joins TRBV10-3 to TRBJ1-2; the D is unclear. Deletions cut 6 bases from V and 4 bases from J, with 6 bases between. Germline V gene lookup returns CDR1 ENHRY and CDR2 SYGVKD. This CDR3 contains 11 residues. CDR3 in DNA: TGTGCCATCAGCGGCGGCTATGGCTACACCTTC. Translating gives CAISGGYGYTF.

This clone was picked up one time. The chain has TRBV28 and TRBJ1-3, with D tentatively TRBD1 (5 bases). The V and J ends lost 4 bases and 0 bases respectively, with 10 bases between them. This CDR3 has 15 residues. Germline-derived CDR1 and CDR2 are MDHEN and SYDVKM. CDR3: CASSYDGGSGNTIYF. The CDR3 coding sequence is TGTGCCAGCAGTTACGACGGGGGCTCTGGAAACACCATATATTTT.

The J gene is TRBJ2-3, the V gene TRBV5-1, with D possibly TRBD2 on 5 matching bases. This CDR3 is 15 amino acids long. Germline assignment: CDR1 SGHRS and CDR2 YFSETQ. The V end lost 4 bases, the J end lost 1 base, and 13 bases lay between the germline ends. The CDR3 loop reads CASSSGRAGTDTQYF. CDR3 nucleotides: TGCGCCAGCAGCAGTGGGCGGGCGGGCACAGATACGCAGTATTTT.

The chain recombines TRBV4-1 with TRBJ2-1; TRBD1 or TRBD2 may be the D gene (6 bases each). The CDR3 contains 16 residues. In germline, CDR1 is MGHRA, CDR2 YSYEKL. V was cut by 2 bases and J by 6 bases, with 17 bases left in between. CDR3 amino acids: CASSQPTGAPGNEQFF. CDR3 bases: TGCGCCAGCAGCCAACCCACGGGGGCCCCAGGCAATGAGCAGTTCTTC.

This clone was observed a few times. The chain employs TRBV18 and TRBJ2-2; D possibly corresponds to TRBD2 (5 bases). With 0 bases removed from V and 5 bases from J, the gap between germline ends came to 10 bases. The CDR3 has 15 residues. In germline, CDR1 is KGHSH, CDR2 LQKENI. In DNA form, the CDR3 reads TGTGCCAGCTCACCACCTATCCTAGCTACCGGGGAGCTGTTTTTT. It encodes CASSPPILATGELFF.

The chain is built from TRBV24-1 and TRBJ2-1, with TRBD2 identical over 7 bases. V trimming: 6 bases; J trimming: 1 base; junction bases outside the gene matches: 2. The germline gives CDR1 KGHDR, CDR2 SFDVKD. The CDR3 sequence is 14 residues long. This CDR3 is CATSMGGSYNEQFF. In DNA, the CDR3 is TGTGCCACCAGTATGGGGGGGTCCTACAATGAGCAGTTCTTC.

J is TRBJ1-5 and V is TRBV29-1; TRBD1 matches 8 bases. The CDR3 extends over 13 amino acids. Germline V gene lookup returns CDR1 SQVTM and CDR2 ANQGSEA. V lost 8 bases to trimming and J lost 0 bases; unmatched junction nucleotides: 3. In nucleotides, the CDR3 is TGCAGCACCGGACAGGGTAGCAATCAGCCCCAGCATTTT. It translates to CSTGQGSNQPQHF. Supplemented by reference TRBV29-1 and TRBJ1-5, the full variable domain reads SAVISQKPSRDICQRGTSLTIQCQVDSQVTMMFWYRQQPGQSLTLIATANQGSEATYESGFVIDKFPISRPNLTFSTLTVSNMSPEDSSIYLCSTGQGSNQPQHFGDGTRLSIL.

CDR3: CASSFNQGKEKLFF. DNA for the CDR3: TGTGCCAGCAGCTTTAACCAGGGAAAGGAAAAACTGTTTTTT. The chain uses TRBV7-2 and TRBJ1-4; D is possibly TRBD1 (5 bases). Trimming removed 3 bases from V and 8 bases from J, with 13 bases in between. CDR3 size: 14 residues. Germline-derived CDR1 and CDR2 are SGHTA and FQGNSA.

V and J are TRBV14 and TRBJ2-5; 9 nucleotides agree with TRBD2. J gave up 5 bases and V 3 bases, and 10 bases lay outside the gene matches. Germline V CDR1 and CDR2: SGHDN, FVKESK. The length of the CDR3 is 16 residues. CDR3: CASSHPGLALSETQYF. CDR3 nucleotides: TGTGCCAGCAGCCACCCGGGACTAGCTTTGTCGGAGACCCAGTACTTC.

The V call is TRBV2, the J call TRBJ1-3; D gene uncertain. CDR1 is SNHLY and CDR2 is FYNNEI in the germline V gene. V dropped 6 bases and J dropped 0 bases, with 3 bases sitting between them. This CDR3 comprises 12 residues. The CDR3 spells CASSGSGNTIYF. DNA of the CDR3: TGTGCCAGCAGCGGCTCTGGAAACACCATATATTTT.

The chain joins TRBV12-3 or TRBV12-4 to TRBJ1-6; D not resolved. This CDR3 contains 13 residues. With 6 bases removed from V and 3 bases from J, the gap between germline ends came to 6 bases. The CDR3 here is CASRQLYNSPLHF. In nucleotides, the CDR3 is TGTGCCAGCAGACAACTCTATAATTCACCCCTCCACTTT.

This clone was recorded a few times. The rearrangement uses TRBV19 and TRBJ2-7; possibly TRBD1 or TRBD2 for D (5 bases each). Trimming left V 8 bases short and J 4 bases short, with 12 bases between. The CDR3 covers 12 residues. The germline V gene has CDR1 LNHDA and CDR2 SQIVND (reference sequence). This CDR3 reads CASSGGGYEQYF. The CDR3 nucleotides are TGTGCCAGTTCCGGTGGGGGATACGAGCAGTACTTC.